This entry features one T cell receptor beta chain sequence. Its specificity is unknown. Produced via immunoSEQ multiplex PCR; TCRdb's table is partial and in-frame only. Here the sample spans over a million clones, about 84% being singletons. Healthy HIV-negative adults with no recent acute infections or vaccinations were recruited as donors. The sample belongs to a study of shared clonotypes between healthy human individuals. Study outcomes and limitations: The sharing of about 5% of naive CD4 clonotypes was seen across a few donors.

CDR1 is SQVTM and CDR2 is ANQGSEA in the germline V gene. The CDR3 is made up of 12 amino acids. Trimming shortened V by 5 bases and J by 5 bases, and 12 bases separated the two germline ends. The material sequenced was memory CD4+ T cells from PBMCs. Regarding subset: CD45RA-negative fraction. The receptor comes from a man in his late teens or twenties in good health. Some clones in this sample may be carry-over from other donors' samples. J is TRBJ2-5 and V is TRBV29-1; weak D call: TRBD2 (5 bases). CDR3 in amino acids: CSVRGVGETQYF. In DNA form, the CDR3 reads TGCAGCGTTCGGGGAGTCGGGGAGACCCAGTACTTC.